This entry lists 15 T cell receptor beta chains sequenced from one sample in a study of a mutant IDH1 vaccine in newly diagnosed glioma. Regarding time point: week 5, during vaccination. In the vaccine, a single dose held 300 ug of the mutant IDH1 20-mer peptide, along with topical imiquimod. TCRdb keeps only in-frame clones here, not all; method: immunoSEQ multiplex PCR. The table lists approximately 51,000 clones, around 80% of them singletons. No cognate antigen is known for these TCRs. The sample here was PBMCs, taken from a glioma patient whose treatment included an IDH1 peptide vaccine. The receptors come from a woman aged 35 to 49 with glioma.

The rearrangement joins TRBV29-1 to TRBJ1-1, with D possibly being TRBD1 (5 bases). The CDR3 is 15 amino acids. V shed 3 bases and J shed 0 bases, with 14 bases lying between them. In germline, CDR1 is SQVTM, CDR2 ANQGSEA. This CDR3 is CSVEGVPRVNTEAFF. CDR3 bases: TGCAGCGTTGAGGGGGTCCCTCGGGTGAACACTGAAGCTTTCTTT.

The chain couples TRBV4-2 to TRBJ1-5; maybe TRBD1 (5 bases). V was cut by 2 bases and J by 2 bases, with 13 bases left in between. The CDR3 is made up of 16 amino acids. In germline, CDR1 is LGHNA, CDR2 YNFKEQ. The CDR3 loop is CASSQSGAGGNQPQHF. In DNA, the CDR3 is TGTGCCAGCAGCCAATCCGGGGCCGGCGGCAATCAGCCCCAGCATTTT.

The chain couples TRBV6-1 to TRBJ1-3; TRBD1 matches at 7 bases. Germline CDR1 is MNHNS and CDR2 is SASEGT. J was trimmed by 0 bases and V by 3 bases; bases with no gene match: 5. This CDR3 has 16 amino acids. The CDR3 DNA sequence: TGTGCCAGCAGTGAGGGGACAGCCTACTCTGGAAACACCATATATTTT. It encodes CASSEGTAYSGNTIYF.

Here the CDR3 reads CASSQGEGGGSYEQYF. In DNA form, the CDR3 reads TGCGCCAGCAGCCAAGGCGAGGGCGGGGGATCCTACGAGCAGTACTTC. The chain couples TRBV4-1 to TRBJ2-7, with 7 positions matching TRBD2. The CDR3 is made up of 16 amino acids. J gave up 1 base and V 1 base, and 7 bases lay outside the gene matches. Germline assignment: CDR1 MGHRA and CDR2 YSYEKL.

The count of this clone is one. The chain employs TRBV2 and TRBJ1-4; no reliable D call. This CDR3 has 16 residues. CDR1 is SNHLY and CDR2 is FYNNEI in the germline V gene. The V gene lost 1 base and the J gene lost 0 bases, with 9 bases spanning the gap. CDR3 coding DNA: TGTGCCAGCAGTGAAGGGTACCGACCAACTAATGAAAAACTGTTTTTT. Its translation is CASSEGYRPTNEKLFF.

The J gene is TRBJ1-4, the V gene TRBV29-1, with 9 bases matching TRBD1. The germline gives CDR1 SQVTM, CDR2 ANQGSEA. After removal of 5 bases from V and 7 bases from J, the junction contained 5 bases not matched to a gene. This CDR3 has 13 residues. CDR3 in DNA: TGCAGCGTTCGGACAGGGGCAGCTGAAAAACTGTTTTTT. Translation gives CSVRTGAAEKLFF.

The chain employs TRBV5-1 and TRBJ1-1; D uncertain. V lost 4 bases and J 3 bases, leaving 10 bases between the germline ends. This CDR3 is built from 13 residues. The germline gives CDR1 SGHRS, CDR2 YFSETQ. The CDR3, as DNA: TGCGCCAGCAGCCCGACGGCGCACACTGAAGCTTTCTTT. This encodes CASSPTAHTEAFF.

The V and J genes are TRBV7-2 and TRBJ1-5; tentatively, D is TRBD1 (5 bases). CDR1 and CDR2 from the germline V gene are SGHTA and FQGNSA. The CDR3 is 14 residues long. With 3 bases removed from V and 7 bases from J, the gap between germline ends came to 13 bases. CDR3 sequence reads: CASSFVGTEQPQHF. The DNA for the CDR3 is TGTGCCAGCAGCTTCGTCGGGACGGAGCAGCCCCAGCATTTT.

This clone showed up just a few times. The chain's CDR3 is CASILFRGYEQYF. The DNA for the CDR3 is TGTGCCAGCATTCTATTCAGGGGGTACGAGCAGTACTTC. V usage is TRBV6-1 and J usage is TRBJ2-7; TRBD1 agrees at 7 bases. The CDR3 is 13 amino acids. Trimming removed 7 bases from V and 4 bases from J; junction bases left unmatched: 7. Germline loops: CDR1 MNHNS, CDR2 SASEGT.

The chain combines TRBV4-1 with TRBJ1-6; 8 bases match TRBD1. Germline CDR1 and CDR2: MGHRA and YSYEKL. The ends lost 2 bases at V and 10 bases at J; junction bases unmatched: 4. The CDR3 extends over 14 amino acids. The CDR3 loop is CASSQRQGTSPLHF. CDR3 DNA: TGCGCCAGCAGCCAACGACAGGGGACCTCACCCCTCCACTTT.

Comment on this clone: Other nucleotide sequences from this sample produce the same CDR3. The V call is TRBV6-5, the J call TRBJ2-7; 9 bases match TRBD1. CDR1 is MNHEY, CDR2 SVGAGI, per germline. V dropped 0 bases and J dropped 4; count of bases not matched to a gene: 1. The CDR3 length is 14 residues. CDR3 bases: TGTGCCAGCAGTTACTCGGACAGGGGTTACGAGCAGTACTTC. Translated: CASSYSDRGYEQYF.

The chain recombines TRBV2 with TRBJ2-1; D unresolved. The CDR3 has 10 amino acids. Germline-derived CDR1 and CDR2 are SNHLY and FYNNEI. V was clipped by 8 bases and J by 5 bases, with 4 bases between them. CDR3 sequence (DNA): TGTGCCAGCTACGACAATGAGCAGTTCTTC. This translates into CASYDNEQFF.

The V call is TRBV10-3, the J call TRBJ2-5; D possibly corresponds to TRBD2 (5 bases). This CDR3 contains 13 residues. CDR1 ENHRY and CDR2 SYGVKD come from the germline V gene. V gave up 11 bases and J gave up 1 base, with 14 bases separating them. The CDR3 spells CASRRGVQETQYF. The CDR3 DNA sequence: TGTGCCTCCAGACGGGGAGTCCAAGAGACCCAGTACTTC.

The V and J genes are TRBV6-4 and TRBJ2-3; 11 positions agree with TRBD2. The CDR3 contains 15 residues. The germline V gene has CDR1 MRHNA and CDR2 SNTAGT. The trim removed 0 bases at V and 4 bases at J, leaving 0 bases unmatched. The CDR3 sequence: CASSDSSGGADTQYF. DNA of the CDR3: TGTGCCAGCAGTGACTCTAGCGGGGGGGCAGATACGCAGTATTTT.

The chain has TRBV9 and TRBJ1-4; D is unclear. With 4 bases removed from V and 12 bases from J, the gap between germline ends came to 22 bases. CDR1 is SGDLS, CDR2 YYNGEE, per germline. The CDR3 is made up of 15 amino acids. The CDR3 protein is CASSPGHLVASELFF. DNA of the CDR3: TGTGCCAGCAGCCCTGGTCACCTCGTCGCATCGGAACTGTTTTTT.